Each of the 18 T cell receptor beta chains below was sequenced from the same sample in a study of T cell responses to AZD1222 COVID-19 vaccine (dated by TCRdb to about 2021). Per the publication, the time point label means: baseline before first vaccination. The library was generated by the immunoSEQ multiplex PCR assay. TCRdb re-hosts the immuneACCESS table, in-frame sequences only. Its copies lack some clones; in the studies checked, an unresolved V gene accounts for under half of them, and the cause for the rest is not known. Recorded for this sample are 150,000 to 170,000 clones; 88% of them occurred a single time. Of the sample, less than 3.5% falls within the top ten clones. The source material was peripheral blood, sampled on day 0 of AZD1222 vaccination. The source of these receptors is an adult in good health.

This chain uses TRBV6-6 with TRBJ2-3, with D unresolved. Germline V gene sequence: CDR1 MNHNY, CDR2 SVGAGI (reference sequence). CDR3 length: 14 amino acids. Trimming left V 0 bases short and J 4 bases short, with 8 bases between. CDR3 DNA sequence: TGTGCCAGCAGTTACTCGAACGTGGCAGATACGCAGTATTTT. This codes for CASSYSNVADTQYF.

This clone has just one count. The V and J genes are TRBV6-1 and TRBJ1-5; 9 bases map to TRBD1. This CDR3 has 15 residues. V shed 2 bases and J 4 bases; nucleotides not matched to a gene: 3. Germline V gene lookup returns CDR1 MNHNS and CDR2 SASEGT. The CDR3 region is CASSERQGGNQPQHF. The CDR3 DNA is TGTGCCAGCAGTGAAAGACAGGGGGGAAATCAGCCCCAGCATTTT.

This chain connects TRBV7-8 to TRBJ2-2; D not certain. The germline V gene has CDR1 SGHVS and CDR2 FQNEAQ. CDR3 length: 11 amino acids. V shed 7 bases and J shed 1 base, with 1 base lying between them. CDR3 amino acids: CASKNTGELFF. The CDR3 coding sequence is TGTGCCAGCAAGAACACCGGGGAGCTGTTTTTT.

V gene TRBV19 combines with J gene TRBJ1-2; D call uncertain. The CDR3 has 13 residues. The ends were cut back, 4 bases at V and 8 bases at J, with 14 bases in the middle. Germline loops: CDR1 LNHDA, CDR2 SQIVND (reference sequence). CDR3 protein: CASSTPGGAGYTF. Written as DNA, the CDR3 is TGTGCCAGTAGTACCCCGGGCGGCGCGGGCTACACCTTC.

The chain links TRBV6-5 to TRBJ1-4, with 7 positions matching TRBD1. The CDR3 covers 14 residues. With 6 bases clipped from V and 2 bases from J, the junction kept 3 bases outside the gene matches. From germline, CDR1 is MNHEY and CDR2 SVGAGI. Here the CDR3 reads CASRARGTNEKLFF. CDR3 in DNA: TGTGCCAGCAGGGCCAGGGGGACTAATGAAAAACTGTTTTTT.

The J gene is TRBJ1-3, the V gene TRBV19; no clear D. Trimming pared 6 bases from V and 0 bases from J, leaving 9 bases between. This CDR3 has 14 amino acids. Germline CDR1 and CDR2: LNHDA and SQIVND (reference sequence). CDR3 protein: CASRFINSGNTIYF. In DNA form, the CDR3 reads TGTGCCAGTAGATTCATAAACTCTGGAAACACCATATATTTT. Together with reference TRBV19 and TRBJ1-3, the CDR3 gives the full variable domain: DGGITQSPKYLFRKEGQNVTLSCEQNLNHDAMYWYRQDPGQGLRLIYYSQIVNDFQKGDIAEGYSVSREKKESFPLTVTSAQKNPTAFYLCASRFINSGNTIYFGEGSWLTVV.

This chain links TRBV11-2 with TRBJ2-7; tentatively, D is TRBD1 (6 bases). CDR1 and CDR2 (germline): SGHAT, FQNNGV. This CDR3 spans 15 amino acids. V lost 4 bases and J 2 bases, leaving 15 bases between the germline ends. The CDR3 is CASSSTGSGAYEQYF. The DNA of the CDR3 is TGTGCCAGCAGCTCGACAGGCTCAGGGGCCTACGAGCAGTACTTC.

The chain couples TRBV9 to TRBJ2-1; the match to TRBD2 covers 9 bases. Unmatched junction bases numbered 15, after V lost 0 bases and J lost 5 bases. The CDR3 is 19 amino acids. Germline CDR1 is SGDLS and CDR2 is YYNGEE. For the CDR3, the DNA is TGTGCCAGCAGCGTAGTAACGTATCCGGCTAGCGGGGAGGACAATGAGCAGTTCTTC. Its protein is CASSVVTYPASGEDNEQFF.

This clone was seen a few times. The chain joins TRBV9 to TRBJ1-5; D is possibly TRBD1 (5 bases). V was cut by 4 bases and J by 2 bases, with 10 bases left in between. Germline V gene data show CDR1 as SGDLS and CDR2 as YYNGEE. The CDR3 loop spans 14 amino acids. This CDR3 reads CASSKGPRNQPQHF. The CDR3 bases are TGTGCCAGCAGCAAGGGGCCTCGCAATCAGCCCCAGCATTTT.

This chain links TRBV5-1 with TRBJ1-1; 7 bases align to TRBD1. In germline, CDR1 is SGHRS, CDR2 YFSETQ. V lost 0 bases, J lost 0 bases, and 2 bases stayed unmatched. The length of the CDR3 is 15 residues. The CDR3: CASSLEGQLNTEAFF. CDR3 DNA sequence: TGCGCCAGCAGCTTGGAGGGACAGTTGAACACTGAAGCTTTCTTT. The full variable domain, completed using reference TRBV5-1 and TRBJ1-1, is KAGVTQTPRYLIKTRGQQVTLSCSPISGHRSVSWYQQTPGQGLQFLFEYFSETQRNKGNFPGRFSGRQFSNSRSEMNVSTLELGDSALYLCASSLEGQLNTEAFFGQGTRLTVV.

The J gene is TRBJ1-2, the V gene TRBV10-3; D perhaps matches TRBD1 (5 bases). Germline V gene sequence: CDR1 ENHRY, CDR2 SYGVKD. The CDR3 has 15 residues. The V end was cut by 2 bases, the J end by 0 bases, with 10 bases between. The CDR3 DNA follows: TGTGCCATCAGTGAGAGACAGAGCACTAACTATGGCTACACCTTC. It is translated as CAISERQSTNYGYTF.

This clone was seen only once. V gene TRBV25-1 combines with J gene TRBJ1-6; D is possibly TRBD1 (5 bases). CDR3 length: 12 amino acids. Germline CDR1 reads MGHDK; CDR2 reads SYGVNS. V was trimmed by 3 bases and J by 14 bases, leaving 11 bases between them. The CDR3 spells CASSEGGPTLHF. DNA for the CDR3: TGTGCCAGCAGTGAGGGGGGTCCCACCCTCCACTTT.

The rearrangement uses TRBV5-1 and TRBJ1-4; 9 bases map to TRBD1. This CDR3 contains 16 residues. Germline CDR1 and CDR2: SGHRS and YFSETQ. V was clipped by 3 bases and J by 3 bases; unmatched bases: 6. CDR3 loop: CASSSDRGASNEKLFF. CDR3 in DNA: TGCGCCAGCAGCTCCGACAGGGGGGCCTCTAATGAAAAACTGTTTTTT.

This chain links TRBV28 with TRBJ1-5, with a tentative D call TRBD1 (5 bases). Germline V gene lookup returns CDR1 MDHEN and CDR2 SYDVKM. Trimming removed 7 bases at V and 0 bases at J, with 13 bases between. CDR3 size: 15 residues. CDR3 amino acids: CASTQFGGSNQPQHF. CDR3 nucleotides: TGTGCCAGCACCCAATTCGGGGGTAGCAATCAGCCCCAGCATTTT.

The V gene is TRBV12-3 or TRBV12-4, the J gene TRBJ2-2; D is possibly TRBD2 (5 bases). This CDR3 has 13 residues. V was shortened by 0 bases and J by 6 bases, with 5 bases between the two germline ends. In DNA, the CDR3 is TGTGCCAGCAGTTTAGCGAGGGCCGGGGAGCTGTTTTTT. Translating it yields CASSLARAGELFF.

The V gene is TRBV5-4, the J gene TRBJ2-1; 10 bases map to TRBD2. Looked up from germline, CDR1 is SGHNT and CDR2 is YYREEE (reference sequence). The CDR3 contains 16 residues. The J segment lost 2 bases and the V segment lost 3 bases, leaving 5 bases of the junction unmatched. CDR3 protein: CASSSGLADTYNEQFF. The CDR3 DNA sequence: TGTGCCAGCAGCTCCGGACTAGCGGACACCTACAATGAGCAGTTCTTC.

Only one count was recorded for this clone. The CDR3 bases are TGTGCCAGCAGCTCCCAGGGGGCCGAAGGCTATGGCTACACCTTC. Its protein is CASSSQGAEGYGYTF. V gene TRBV7-8 combines with J gene TRBJ1-2; 8 bases fit TRBD1. Looked up from germline, CDR1 is SGHVS and CDR2 is FQNEAQ. This CDR3 contains 15 residues. With 4 bases clipped from V and 4 bases from J, the junction kept 8 bases outside the gene matches.

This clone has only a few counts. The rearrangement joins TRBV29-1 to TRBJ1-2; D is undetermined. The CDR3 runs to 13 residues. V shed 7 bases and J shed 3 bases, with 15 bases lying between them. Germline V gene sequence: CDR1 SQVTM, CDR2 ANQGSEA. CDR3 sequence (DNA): TGCAGCGCCCGGGAAGGGTTGGACTATGGCTACACCTTC. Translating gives CSAREGLDYGYTF.